This T cell receptor (beta chain) was identified in a study of cytomegalovirus exposure and HLA in healthy donors. Study findings and constraints: A later analysis by the authors found several of the most significant clusters apparently linked to common viral pathogens. Highest at DRB1 and lowest at HLA-C, TCR association rates differed among HLA loci in a later analysis. Researchers reported in a later analysis that a missense DCLRE1C variant was tied to TCR beta V- and J-gene trimming.

Everyone who donated was a healthy bone marrow donor. This clone was observed many times. Its antigen is not known. The primer mix had 60 Vbeta and 13 Jbeta primers. Profiled with immunoSEQ multiplex PCR; TCRdb holds only in-frame clones, not every one. Among 150,000 to 200,000 clones listed, roughly 12% were seen once. The germline CDR1 and CDR2 sequences are MDHEN and SYDVKM. The CDR3 contains 14 residues. V was pared by 4 bases and J by 6 bases, with 13 bases between. The chain recombines TRBV28 with TRBJ1-5; D is possibly TRBD1 (6 bases). Material: PBMCs. The sequence was obtained from a man aged 50-59 years in good health and CMV-seropositive. CDR3 loop: CASSSDRSGQPQHF. The CDR3 DNA is TGTGCCAGCAGTTCCGACAGGTCGGGTCAGCCCCAGCATTTT. Looking up the rest from reference TRBV28 and TRBJ1-5 gives the full variable domain: DVKVTQSSRYLVKRTGEKVFLECVQDMDHENMFWYRQDPGLGLRLIYFSYDVKMKEKGDIPEGYSVSREKKERFSLILESASTNQTSMYLCASSSDRSGQPQHFGDGTRLSIL.